This record concerns one TCR beta chain sequence. Its antigen is undetermined. This sample was included in a study of shared clonotypes between healthy human individuals. Study-wide background: The study enrolled a couple of women and a few men aged 18 to 49.

Method: immunoSEQ multiplex PCR; TCRdb's copy keeps in-frame clones and lacks some. The sample lists hundreds of thousands of clones, approximately 96% occurring once. Study outcomes and limitations: What rarefaction showed was incomplete sorted-subset sequencing despite large depth. A reduction in generation probabilities was seen for non-shared clonotypes relative to those shared by all four donors.

As defined, naive CD8 cells were CD45RO-negative and positively selected for CCR7, with terminally differentiated effector memory CD45RA+ cells excluded. The sample consisted of naive CD8+ T cells sorted from blood. The clonotype comes from a woman in her twenties or thirties in good health.

The CDR3 sequence is CASSYFPSGSYEQYF. CDR3 coding DNA: TGTGCCAGCAGTTACTTTCCTAGCGGGAGTTACGAGCAGTACTTC. This chain links TRBV6-6 with TRBJ2-7; 10 nucleotides align to TRBD2. The CDR3 has 15 amino acids. Germline-derived CDR1 and CDR2 are MNHNY and SVGAGI (reference sequence). The junction had 4 bases not matched to a gene; V was cut back by 1 base and J by 4 bases.